This T cell receptor (beta chain) was found in a study of shared clonotypes between healthy human individuals. As processed by the authors: Filtering differed because ImmunoSEQ produced junction-only sequences that carried no quality scores. This table comes from immunoSEQ multiplex PCR, and its TCRdb copy is limited to in-frame clones, with some not included. V and J calls and clone size follow that table, whereas D and trimming were derived from the DNA. The table records fewer than 600,000 clones, 77% of them present only once. Overall study results and limits: An anticipated effect of sequencing depth on clonotype sharing among donors was recognized.

This clone was picked up a small number of times. Antigen: not known. The CDR3 is 16 residues long. The ends were cut back, 1 base at V and 5 bases at J, with 18 bases in the middle. This clonotype originated in a woman aged 40 to 55 in good health. Some clones in this sample may be carry-over from other donors' samples. V usage is TRBV5-3 and J usage is TRBJ1-2; TRBD1 is a possible D gene (6 bases). TRBV5-3 is identified as an open reading frame with a role that is uncertain. Material for sequencing was PBMCs. The CDR3 region is CARSLSFCQGSYGYTF. CDR3 DNA sequence: TGTGCCAGAAGCTTGTCATTTTGTCAGGGGAGTTATGGCTACACCTTC.